These T cell receptor beta chains were read from a single sample in a study of blood T cell repertoires in COVID-19. Here immunoSEQ multiplex PCR was the method, and the copy in TCRdb shows in-frame clones only, minus some. The table lists hundreds of thousands of clones, roughly 76% of them singletons. The sequencing sample was made of peripheral blood. These receptors all stem from a woman of 80 years or more with COVID-19, enrolled during active disease. Each CDR3 is given with its conserved first and last residue. The order of the fields is clone size, J gene, V gene, D gene, CDR3 protein, CDR3 DNA. The D gene is left open where the match is weak. Clone sizes are given selectively: once, few, many, or a class where the clone is expanded.

- TRBJ2-3 TRBV30 TRBD2 CAAGTSGDTQYF TGTGCCGCCGGGACTAGCGGGGATACGCAGTATTTT
- TRBJ2-5 TRBV19 - CASSITDFQTQYF TGTGCCAGTAGTATAACGGACTTCCAGACCCAGTACTTC
- TRBJ2-3 TRBV30 TRBD2 CAWSAGGTSGNTQYF TGTGCCTGGAGTGCGGGGGGGACCTCGGGAAATACGCAGTATTTT
- TRBJ1-2 TRBV24-1 - CATSGPRNYGYTF TGTGCCACCAGTGGTCCGAGGAACTATGGCTACACCTTC
once TRBJ1-4 TRBV5-4 TRBD1 CASRTRSRGKRGEKLFF TGTGCCAGCAGGACTCGTAGCAGGGGGAAGAGGGGTGAAAAACTGTTTTTT
few TRBJ1-4 TRBV7-8 - CASSHRRREGEKLFF TGTGCCAGCAGCCACCGGAGGCGGGAGGGTGAAAAACTGTTTTTT
- TRBJ2-1 TRBV7-2 - CASSWSWVQFF TGTGCCAGCAGCTGGAGTTGGGTGCAGTTCTTC
once TRBJ2-2 TRBV19 TRBD1 CASRGTANTGELFF TGTGCCAGTAGAGGGACAGCGAACACCGGGGAGCTGTTTTTT
- TRBJ2-5 TRBV11-2 - CASSLEPNIEGTQYF TGTGCCAGCAGCTTAGAACCGAATATCGAGGGGACCCAGTACTTC
- TRBJ2-3 TRBV11-3 TRBD1 CASSWGTGEDTQYF TGTGCCAGCAGCTGGGGGACAGGGGAAGATACGCAGTATTTT
- TRBJ2-3 TRBV7-3 - CASSLMVTQGRDTDTQYF TGTGCCAGCAGCTTAATGGTGACACAGGGCCGCGACACAGATACGCAGTATTTT
- TRBJ2-7 TRBV5-5 - CASSQIQSNEQYF TGTGCCAGCAGCCAAATACAGTCCAACGAGCAGTACTTC
once TRBJ2-7 TRBV3-1/TRBV3-2 TRBD1 CASSQDPGQGFSYEQYF TGTGCCAGCAGCCAAGATCCCGGACAGGGTTTCTCCTACGAGCAGTACTTC
few TRBJ2-2 TRBV10-1 - CASSRTRTGELFF TGCGCCAGCAGCAGAACCAGGACCGGGGAGCTGTTTTTT
- TRBJ1-2 TRBV5-6 - CASSLATGKGYTF TGTGCCAGCAGCTTGGCTACAGGGAAAGGCTACACCTTC
- TRBJ2-4 TRBV29-1 - CSVARNEAKNIQYF TGCAGCGTTGCCCGAAACGAGGCCAAAAACATTCAGTACTTC
- TRBJ2-1 TRBV5-1 TRBD2 CASSLPTSGAYNEQFF TGCGCCAGCAGCCTGCCAACTAGCGGGGCCTACAATGAGCAGTTCTTC
once TRBJ2-7 TRBV5-1 - CASSLVTGPYEQYF TGCGCCAGCAGCTTGGTTACAGGTCCCTACGAGCAGTACTTC
few TRBJ1-2 TRBV12-3/TRBV12-4 - CASSWTVSGYTF TGTGCCAGCAGTTGGACAGTATCTGGCTACACCTTC
- TRBJ1-1 TRBV29-1 TRBD1 CSVRTGLTRAFF TGCAGCGTACGGACAGGCCTCACTCGAGCTTTCTTT
- TRBJ2-3 TRBV15 TRBD2 CATSRGAPSGGSGLGDTQYF TGTGCCACCAGCAGAGGGGCGCCTAGCGGGGGGAGCGGTTTGGGAGATACGCAGTATTTT
- TRBJ2-3 TRBV10-3 - CAISDPGRDGDTQYF TGTGCCATCAGTGACCCCGGACGGGATGGGGATACGCAGTATTTT
- TRBJ1-6 TRBV21-1 - CASSSPPGHFNSPLHF TGTGCCAGCAGCTCCCCCCCGGGACATTTTAATTCACCCCTCCACTTT
- TRBJ2-1 TRBV6-5 TRBD2 CASSLLAVHEQFF TGTGCCAGCAGCTTACTAGCGGTCCATGAGCAGTTCTTC
- TRBJ2-3 TRBV7-3 TRBD2 CASSSTPLAGDTQYF TGTGCCAGCAGCTCCACGCCACTAGCGGGCGATACGCAGTATTTT
- TRBJ1-2 TRBV5-6 - CASRIMGPYGYTF TGTGCCAGCAGGATTATGGGGCCCTATGGCTACACCTTC
once TRBJ2-2 TRBV4-2 - CASSQESKNTGELFF TGTGCCAGCAGCCAAGAGTCCAAGAACACCGGGGAGCTGTTTTTT
- TRBJ1-1 TRBV3-1/TRBV3-2 TRBD1 CASNRQGVPEAFF TGTGCCAGCAACAGGCAGGGGGTCCCTGAAGCTTTCTTT
once TRBJ2-5 TRBV29-1 TRBD1 CSVEPGQGRETQYF TGCAGCGTTGAACCGGGACAGGGGCGGGAGACCCAGTACTTC
few TRBJ2-2 TRBV28 TRBD1 CASRGTGFLGQTGELFF TGTGCCAGCAGGGGGACAGGTTTCCTTGGACAGACCGGGGAGCTGTTTTTT
- TRBJ2-2 TRBV24-1 TRBD2 CATSDLMVPLAGGTGELFF TGTGCCACCAGTGATTTGATGGTCCCACTAGCGGGAGGCACCGGGGAGCTGTTTTTT
- TRBJ1-2 TRBV2 TRBD1 CASSPRTGNYGYTF TGTGCCAGCAGTCCAAGGACAGGGAACTATGGCTACACCTTC
- TRBJ1-5 TRBV19 TRBD1 CASSTTDRGTFASNQPQHF TGTGCCAGTAGTACGACGGACAGGGGGACCTTTGCTAGCAATCAGCCCCAGCATTTT
few TRBJ1-1 TRBV12-5 TRBD1 CATTPGVQGALTEAFF TGTGCTACAACCCCGGGAGTGCAGGGGGCACTCACTGAAGCTTTCTTT
once TRBJ1-1 TRBV6-5 - CASSYSWGLTEAFF TGTGCCAGCAGTTACTCGTGGGGGCTCACTGAAGCTTTCTTT
- TRBJ1-6 TRBV3-1/TRBV3-2 - CASSLQGYNSPLHF TGTGCCAGCAGCCTGCAGGGATACAATTCACCCCTCCACTTT
- TRBJ1-1 TRBV5-1 TRBD1 CASGTTGGTEAFF TGCGCCAGCGGTACCACAGGGGGCACTGAAGCTTTCTTT
- TRBJ1-6 TRBV24-1 TRBD1 CATSDSKGQASYYNSPLHF TGTGCCACCAGTGATTCAAAGGGACAGGCAAGTTACTATAATTCACCCCTCCACTTT
few TRBJ1-5 TRBV6-1 TRBD1 CASSEGTGGFQPQHF TGTGCCAGCAGTGAAGGGACAGGGGGCTTTCAGCCCCAGCATTTT
- TRBJ1-3 TRBV7-3 - CASSLTGGIGNTIYF TGTGCCAGCAGCTTAACGGGAGGGATAGGAAACACCATATATTTT
- TRBJ2-5 TRBV19 TRBD1 CASSIWTGDETQYF TGTGCCAGTAGTATATGGACAGGGGACGAGACCCAGTACTTC
- TRBJ2-7 TRBV18 - CASSPAGVPSYEQYF TGTGCCAGCTCACCAGCCGGGGTCCCCTCCTACGAGCAGTACTTC
- TRBJ1-5 TRBV6-2/TRBV6-3 TRBD1 CASSYTGELGQPQHF TGTGCCAGCAGTTATACAGGGGAATTAGGTCAGCCCCAGCATTTT
- TRBJ1-2 TRBV18 TRBD1 CASSRTGNNGYTF TGTGCCAGCTCACGGACAGGGAATAATGGCTACACCTTC
- TRBJ1-2 TRBV10-3 - CAISVGFRAGYTF TGTGCCATCAGTGTAGGGTTCAGGGCGGGCTACACCTTC
- TRBJ1-5 TRBV19 - CASSQGVLGTQPQHF TGTGCCAGTAGCCAAGGAGTCTTAGGTACTCAGCCCCAGCATTTT
- TRBJ1-2 TRBV12-3/TRBV12-4 - CASSQDRSGYTF TGTGCCAGCAGTCAAGACAGGAGTGGCTACACCTTC
- TRBJ2-7 TRBV2 TRBD1 CASSASGQGLYEQYF TGTGCCAGCAGTGCATCAGGACAGGGCCTTTACGAGCAGTACTTC
once TRBJ1-5 TRBV6-6 TRBD1 CASSYITGEQPQHF TGTGCCAGCAGTTACATAACAGGGGAACAGCCCCAGCATTTT
- TRBJ1-2 TRBV5-4 - CASSLQGDYGYTF TGTGCCAGCAGCTTGCAAGGGGACTATGGCTACACCTTC